This TCR beta chain was retrieved from a study of blood T cells in healthy people across ages (dated by TCRdb to about 2015). Background on the whole study: In model experiments, template switching captured roughly one uniquely barcoded TCR beta cDNA molecule for every two T cells. The study measured age-related changes in TCR beta repertoire diversity using deep sequencing normalized with unique cDNA molecular identifiers. Using the same blood draw, the study looked at two additional independent replicas of 1 million unique cDNA reads for two donors, one aged 18 to 30 and the other aged 80 or older. To avoid experimental bias, donors of different ages were spread randomly across the sequencing lanes. Donors were grouped into four age groups: young (average 16 years), middle-aged (over 35), aged (about 60) and long-lived (approximately 81).

General study outcomes and caveats: Observed TCR beta diversity correlated strongly with the percentage of naive T cells measured by flow cytometry. Because the CMV infection status of the donors was unknown, age-related changes in expanded clonotypes may potentially have been confounded. Compared with the aged group, the long-lived group had more naive CD4+ T cells, fewer expanded clones and increased TCR diversity, a pattern suggesting age selection. As age increased, observed TCR beta diversity per million T cells dropped in a roughly linear way, and a significant reduction was already evident by age approximately 40. Estimates of total diversity based on one million sequenced T cells were regarded as lower bounds and as underestimates. Because profiling used bulk unsorted PBMCs, naive and antigen-experienced compartments could not be compared conclusively.

Donors were 30 to 45 systemically healthy Caucasian individuals from Russia aged roughly 6 to 90 years. Each donor gave ten milliliters of peripheral blood, drawn into EDTA-treated Vacutainer tubes. Ficoll-Paque density-gradient centrifugation was used to isolate PBMCs, with at least 6 million obtained per sample. Trizol reagent was used to extract total RNA from the PBMCs, yielding at least 6 micrograms per sample. Naive CD45RAhigh/CD27high T cell percentages were measured by flow cytometry on a PBMC aliquot from every donor. Taken from cysteine to phenylalanine, the CDR3 has 13 residues. The DNA shown is the 39-base CDR3, in frame from base 1. In the germline V gene, CDR1 corresponds to LGHNA and CDR2 to YSLEER. Worth noting for this clonotype: No cognate antigen has been identified for it. The junction departs from germline at one end; a sequencing error may be responsible.

Receptors were amplified or captured by 5' RACE. The instrument was an Illumina HiSeq 2500. The second PCR ran for roughly 7 to 11 cycles and used a J-beta primer mix along with a sample-barcoded 5' primer. Each TCR beta cDNA molecule received a unique molecular identifier from a template-switch 5' adaptor carrying 12 random nucleotides. Each sample yielded at least 3 million CDR3-containing paired-end reads. The Mint cDNA synthesis kit, primed by a TRBC-specific oligonucleotide, was used to synthesize first-strand cDNA from all RNA. All cDNA was treated with uracil-DNA glycosylase and then went through a first 18-cycle PCR with the universal primers M1SS and BC2_uni_R. The original pipeline was this. For normalization, 1 million high-quality reads, each with a distinct molecular identifier, were randomly selected from each sample. Reads sharing molecular identifiers were discarded rather than binned into consensus sequences. CDR3 identification, clonotype clustering and error correction used MiTCR with a Q25 quality threshold and the strictest error-elimination algorithm. A nonparametric unseen species model with Euler transformation was used to estimate lower-bound total TCR beta diversity. TCRdb cleaned the public reads at Q25 with fastp, built clones with MiXCR and kept in-frame beta chains. One record per CDR3 amino acid sequence lists the most common genes and DNA. For this entry, the V and J calls and clone size follow TCRdb and not the study's own pipeline. The sample table lists about a million distinct CDR3 sequences, roughly 51% of them with a count of one. The ten most abundant clones make up 20% to 25% of the sample.

The clonotype was recovered from a woman in her sixties in good health. What was sequenced was blood. The rearranged chain carries TRBV4-3 and TRBJ2-1; there is no confident call for the D gene. The DNA sequence is TGCGCCAGCGGCCAAGATCGGTCCGTTGAGCAGTTCTTC. Its protein product is CASGQDRSVEQFF.